This T cell receptor beta chain was profiled in a study of cytomegalovirus exposure and HLA in healthy donors. PCR involved 60 Vbeta and 13 Jbeta primers. Sequencing was performed with immunoSEQ multiplex PCR; in TCRdb, only in-frame clones are kept and a portion is missing. The table has approximately 190,000 clones, over 70% seen once. As regards this clone: The antigen remains unidentified.

General study findings and limits: TCR beta V segments were, for the most part, productive about 90% or about 30% of the time in an earlier analysis. A link between a missense DCLRE1C variant and TCR beta V- and J-gene trimming emerged from a later analysis.

The sample taken for sequencing was PBMCs. The source is a man between 45 and 60 years old in good health and CMV-seronegative.

The CDR3 is CASSDRNGDEQYF. CDR3 nucleotide sequence: TGTGCCAGCAGTGACAGGAATGGTGACGAGCAGTACTTC. The V gene is TRBV25-1, the J gene TRBJ2-7; D is ambiguous. This CDR3 has 13 residues. CDR1 is MGHDK and CDR2 is SYGVNS in the germline V gene. The V gene lost 3 bases and the J gene lost 5 bases, with 11 bases spanning the gap.